This T cell receptor beta chain was retrieved from a study of metastatic and nonmetastatic thyroid tumors. Study summary: The comparison covered peripheral blood and tumor or nodule tissue in malignant and benign thyroid patients. Findings and limits, study-wide: It was reported that TCR beta diversity was significantly higher in malignant thyroid tumors than benign nodules, in blood and tumor.

This clone was found many times. Its antigen is not known. MiXCR re-clonotyped the PCR reads for TCRdb. The table includes 30,000 or so clones, 23% detected once. No patient had received any treatment before thyroid surgery. The CDR3 runs 15 residues. V lost 5 bases, J lost 0 bases, and 11 bases lay in between. The germline V gene encodes CDR1 MDHEN and CDR2 SYDVKM. The chain uses TRBV28 and TRBJ1-3; D unclear. The receptor comes from a female donor with papillary thyroid cancer or a benign thyroid nodule (not recorded which). Some clones in this sample may be carry-over from other donors' samples. The sequenced sample consisted of blood. The CDR3 nucleotides are TGTGCCAGCAGTCTGCTCAGGAGCTCTGGAAACACCATATATTTT. Its protein product is CASSLLRSSGNTIYF. The variable domain in full, completed from reference TRBV28 and TRBJ1-3, reads DVKVTQSSRYLVKRTGEKVFLECVQDMDHENMFWYRQDPGLGLRLIYFSYDVKMKEKGDIPEGYSVSREKKERFSLILESASTNQTSMYLCASSLLRSSGNTIYFGEGSWLTVV.